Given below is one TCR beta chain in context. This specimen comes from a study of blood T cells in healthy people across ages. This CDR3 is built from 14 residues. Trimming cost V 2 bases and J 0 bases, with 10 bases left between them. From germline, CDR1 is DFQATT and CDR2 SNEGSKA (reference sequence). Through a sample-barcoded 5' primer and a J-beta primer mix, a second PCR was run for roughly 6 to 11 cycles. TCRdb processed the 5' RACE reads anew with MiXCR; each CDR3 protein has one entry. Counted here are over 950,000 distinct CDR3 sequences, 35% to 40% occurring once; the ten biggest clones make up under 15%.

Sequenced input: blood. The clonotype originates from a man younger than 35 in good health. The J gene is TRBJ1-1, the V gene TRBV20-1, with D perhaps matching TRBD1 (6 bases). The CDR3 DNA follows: TGCAGTGCTAGAAAGGACAGAATGAACACTGAAGCTTTCTTT. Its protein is CSARKDRMNTEAFF.